These T cell receptor beta chains were read from a single sample in a study of human T cells and chemical hapten exposure. TCRdb re-called the RACE reads with MiXCR, one entry per CDR3 protein. The sample contains roughly 96,000 distinct CDR3 sequences, roughly a tenth of which appear only once. Source: whole blood, taken in connection with sensitization to the hapten diphenylcyclopropenone (DPC). The receptors come from a middle-aged woman with alopecia areata. Some clones in this sample may be carry-over from other donors' samples. CDR3s include the opening cysteine and the closing phenylalanine or tryptophan. The D gene is left open where the match is weak.

J gene: TRBJ1-1; V gene: TRBV6-2/TRBV6-3; D gene: TRBD1; CDR3 length: 16; CDR3 protein: CASSYKTGGLNTEAFF
J gene: TRBJ2-2; V gene: TRBV7-9; D gene: TRBD1; CDR3 length: 15; CDR3 protein: CASSTGTDNTGELFF
J gene: TRBJ2-1; V gene: TRBV20-1; D gene: .; CDR3 length: 14; CDR3 protein: CSARDRATYNEQFF
J gene: TRBJ1-6; V gene: TRBV27; D gene: TRBD1; CDR3 length: 16; CDR3 protein: CASSLSGRGINSPLHF
J gene: TRBJ1-3; V gene: TRBV29-1; D gene: TRBD1; CDR3 length: 14; CDR3 protein: CSALGQGSGNTIYF
J gene: TRBJ1-2; V gene: TRBV7-2; D gene: TRBD1; CDR3 length: 14; CDR3 protein: CASSWEAGQNGYTF
J gene: TRBJ2-7; V gene: TRBV6-2/TRBV6-3; D gene: .; CDR3 length: 16; CDR3 protein: CASSYSRPQGHYEQYF
J gene: TRBJ2-7; V gene: TRBV6-5; D gene: .; CDR3 length: 16; CDR3 protein: CASRNSGRRVSYEQYF
J gene: TRBJ2-4; V gene: TRBV28; D gene: TRBD2; CDR3 length: 19; CDR3 protein: CASSFGSSGRAEAKNIQYF
J gene: TRBJ2-1; V gene: TRBV6-2/TRBV6-3; D gene: TRBD2; CDR3 length: 16; CDR3 protein: CASRPTIAGRHNEQFF
J gene: TRBJ2-7; V gene: TRBV5-1; D gene: TRBD2; CDR3 length: 17; CDR3 protein: CASSLSGRPGGSYEQYF
J gene: TRBJ1-5; V gene: TRBV7-2; D gene: .; CDR3 length: 13; CDR3 protein: CASSFNLNQPQHF
J gene: TRBJ2-1; V gene: TRBV7-9; D gene: TRBD1; CDR3 length: 15; CDR3 protein: CASSLAGTGNNEQFF
J gene: TRBJ2-4; V gene: TRBV25-1; D gene: .; CDR3 length: 16; CDR3 protein: CASSEGPNLAKNIQYF
J gene: TRBJ2-3; V gene: TRBV20-1; D gene: TRBD2; CDR3 length: 16; CDR3 protein: CSASGLAGFGADTQYF
J gene: TRBJ2-2; V gene: TRBV7-8; D gene: .; CDR3 length: 16; CDR3 protein: CASSFNRDSNTGELFF
J gene: TRBJ1-5; V gene: TRBV10-3; D gene: .; CDR3 length: 13; CDR3 protein: CAGKGGEDQPQHF
J gene: TRBJ1-2; V gene: TRBV24-1; D gene: .; CDR3 length: 13; CDR3 protein: CATHSGRDYGYTF
J gene: TRBJ2-3; V gene: TRBV27; D gene: TRBD2; CDR3 length: 13; CDR3 protein: CASLLAGTDTQYF
J gene: TRBJ2-5; V gene: TRBV20-1; D gene: .; CDR3 length: 13; CDR3 protein: CSARVASSETQYF
J gene: TRBJ2-7; V gene: TRBV6-2/TRBV6-3; D gene: .; CDR3 length: 14; CDR3 protein: CASTNDGSSYEQYF
J gene: TRBJ2-7; V gene: TRBV4-3; D gene: .; CDR3 length: 15; CDR3 protein: CASSQDRQAFYEQYF
J gene: TRBJ1-2; V gene: TRBV6-2/TRBV6-3; D gene: .; CDR3 length: 13; CDR3 protein: CASTDLLPGRYTF
J gene: TRBJ1-2; V gene: TRBV25-1; D gene: .; CDR3 length: 14; CDR3 protein: CASSVGGANYGYTF
J gene: TRBJ2-5; V gene: TRBV29-1; D gene: .; CDR3 length: 12; CDR3 protein: CSVGDGQETQYF
J gene: TRBJ2-3; V gene: TRBV12-3/TRBV12-4; D gene: TRBD2; CDR3 length: 15; CDR3 protein: CASSLRAGGTDTQYF
J gene: TRBJ2-3; V gene: TRBV6-1; D gene: .; CDR3 length: 13; CDR3 protein: CASRSDSTDTQYF
J gene: TRBJ2-7; V gene: TRBV10-2; D gene: .; CDR3 length: 13; CDR3 protein: CASSDGSGYEQYF